The clone carrying this T cell receptor beta chain was seen a handful of times. The sample belongs to a study of patients and donors after allogeneic stem cell transplantation. One entry per CDR3 protein, called by TCRdb with MiXCR from the RT-PCR reads. Here the sample spans over 350,000 distinct CDR3 sequences, 16% being singletons. The CDR3 is 12 residues long. V was cut by 6 bases and J by 4 bases, with 12 bases left in between. Germline V gene data show CDR1 as DFQATT and CDR2 as SNEGSKA (reference sequence). V usage is TRBV20-1 and J usage is TRBJ2-5; D might be TRBD1 (5 bases). The sequenced sample consisted of blood, either unsorted or a sorted T cell fraction (not recorded which). This receptor was taken from a human donor who was either an allogeneic HSCT recipient or a stem cell or donor lymphocyte infusion donor (not recorded which). It is not recorded whose cells these are; they may come from a transplant donor. The CDR3 sequence: CSAPTEVETQYF. For the CDR3, the DNA is TGCAGTGCCCCGACAGAAGTAGAGACCCAGTACTTC.